One and the same sample provided the 32 T cell receptor beta chains below, sequenced in a study of cytomegalovirus exposure and HLA in healthy donors (dated by TCRdb to about 2017). The library was produced with the immunoSEQ multiplex PCR assay. As stored in TCRdb, this immuneACCESS dataset retains in-frame rearrangements with V and J assigned. A fraction of the clones does not appear; measured against another copy, unresolved V genes explain less than half of the discrepancy, and the remainder lacks a known reason. The sample contains 220,000 or so clones, approximately 82% of them found a single time. The ten largest account for 4.5% to 7% of the sample. The specimen sequenced was PBMCs. These receptors were taken from a young woman in good health and CMV-seronegative.

The CDR3 coding sequence is TGCGCCAGCAGCCTTGGACTAGCGGAAACCTACGAGCAGTACTTC. Residues: CASSLGLAETYEQYF. The rearrangement joins TRBV4-1 to TRBJ2-7; 10 bases map to TRBD2. V lost 4 bases, J lost 2 bases, and 5 bases stayed unmatched. The CDR3 is 15 amino acids. From germline, CDR1 is MGHRA and CDR2 YSYEKL.

The chain employs TRBV27 and TRBJ1-2, with 11 bases that match TRBD1. The CDR3 is 15 residues long. V lost 6 bases to trimming and J lost 8 bases; unmatched junction nucleotides: 11. The germline V gene encodes CDR1 MNHEY and CDR2 SMNVEV (reference sequence). The CDR3 region is CASSVDRGPLGGYTF. CDR3 DNA: TGTGCCAGCAGCGTGGACAGGGGGCCTCTGGGGGGCTACACCTTC.

CDR3 region: CASRPEGATDEQYF. DNA of the CDR3: TGTGCCAGCAGGCCGGAGGGGGCTACAGACGAGCAGTACTTC. The rearrangement uses TRBV27 and TRBJ2-7, with D tentatively TRBD1 (7 bases). The V and J ends lost 6 bases and 5 bases respectively, with 17 bases between them. This CDR3 contains 14 residues. Germline-derived CDR1 and CDR2 are MNHEY and SMNVEV (reference sequence).

The chain carries TRBV10-3 and TRBJ2-3; D is ambiguous. The ends were cut back, 5 bases at V and 2 bases at J, with 11 bases in the middle. The germline CDR1 and CDR2 sequences are ENHRY and SYGVKD. The CDR3 covers 14 residues. CDR3 residues: CAISPSPFTDTQYF. CDR3 bases: TGTGCCATCAGTCCCAGCCCATTCACAGATACGCAGTATTTT.

V is TRBV25-1 and J is TRBJ2-3; perhaps TRBD2 as D (6 bases). The V end was cut by 9 bases, the J end by 7 bases, with 23 bases between. The CDR3 consists of 15 residues. Germline V lookup: CDR1 MGHDK, CDR2 SYGVNS. CDR3: CASRQIAETPNTQYF. The CDR3 DNA reads as TGTGCCAGTCGCCAGATAGCGGAAACGCCAAATACGCAGTATTTT.

The V and J genes are TRBV5-4 and TRBJ1-2, with D maybe TRBD1 (5 bases). CDR3 length: 14 amino acids. With 2 bases removed from V and 5 bases from J, the gap between germline ends came to 13 bases. Germline assignment: CDR1 SGHNT and CDR2 YYREEE (reference sequence). This CDR3 reads CASSFRSGNYGYTF. CDR3 bases: TGTGCCAGCAGCTTCCGTTCAGGGAATTATGGCTACACCTTC.

The chain employs TRBV11-3 and TRBJ2-1, with a possible D match to TRBD2 (7 bases). V lost 1 base and J 5 bases, leaving 12 bases between the germline ends. The CDR3 is 15 amino acids. Germline CDR1 and CDR2: SGHNT and YENEEA. CDR3 in amino acids: CASSLVAGAHNEQFF. For the CDR3, the DNA is TGTGCCAGCAGCTTAGTTGCGGGGGCGCACAATGAGCAGTTCTTC.

The chain has TRBV7-8 and TRBJ2-7, with a tentative D call TRBD1 (6 bases). There are 15 residues in the CDR3. Trimming shortened V by 5 bases and J by 0 bases, and 14 bases separated the two germline ends. CDR1 is SGHVS, CDR2 FQNEAQ, per germline. CDR3 in amino acids: CASSPFQGPSYEQYF. In DNA form, the CDR3 reads TGTGCCAGCAGCCCCTTCCAGGGGCCCTCCTACGAGCAGTACTTC.

The CDR3 spells CASRPGHAPYEQYF. As DNA, the CDR3 is TGCGCCAGCAGACCTGGACACGCCCCCTACGAGCAGTACTTC. This chain connects TRBV5-1 to TRBJ2-7; perhaps TRBD1 as D (5 bases). The germline V and J ends were trimmed by 5 bases and 2 bases, with 14 bases remaining between them. The germline V gene has CDR1 SGHRS and CDR2 YFSETQ. There are 14 residues in the CDR3. The whole variable domain, filled in from reference TRBV5-1 and TRBJ2-7, reads KAGVTQTPRYLIKTRGQQVTLSCSPISGHRSVSWYQQTPGQGLQFLFEYFSETQRNKGNFPGRFSGRQFSNSRSEMNVSTLELGDSALYLCASRPGHAPYEQYFGPGTRLTVT.

V is TRBV30 and J is TRBJ2-5, with D possibly matching TRBD2 (5 bases). V lost 1 base and J lost 2, with 8 bases in between. The CDR3 length is 13 residues. Germline CDR1 reads GTSNPN; CDR2 reads SVGIG (reference sequence). CDR3 DNA: TGTGCCTGGAGTGGCGGGTTACAAGAGACCCAGTACTTC. Translating it yields CAWSGGLQETQYF.

The rearrangement joins TRBV28 to TRBJ1-5; 8 positions agree with TRBD1. This CDR3 has 15 amino acids. The V gene's germline CDR1 is MDHEN and CDR2 SYDVKM. Trimming removed 3 bases from V and 6 bases from J; junction bases left unmatched: 7. The CDR3 is CASSFLSGGFQPQHF. In DNA, the CDR3 is TGTGCCAGCAGTTTTCTGTCAGGGGGCTTTCAGCCCCAGCATTTT.

The chain carries TRBV2 and TRBJ1-5, with D maybe TRBD1 (5 bases). V lost 4 bases to trimming and J lost 7 bases, with 11 bases between them. Germline CDR1 reads SNHLY; CDR2 reads FYNNEI. The CDR3 is made up of 13 amino acids. CDR3 residues: CASSAQGRQPQHF. CDR3 coding DNA: TGTGCCAGCAGTGCTCAGGGCAGGCAGCCCCAGCATTTT.

This chain uses TRBV11-2 with TRBJ2-2, with 9 bases fitting TRBD1. This CDR3 is built from 17 residues. CDR1 SGHAT and CDR2 FQNNGV come from the germline V gene. The V gene end was trimmed by 6 bases and the J gene end by 1 base; junction bases not matched to a gene: 9. CDR3 amino acids: CASSLGVGQGNTGELFF. CDR3 nucleotide sequence: TGTGCCAGCAGTCTAGGAGTGGGACAGGGGAACACCGGGGAGCTGTTTTTT.

Here the CDR3 DNA reads TGTGCCTGGACTATGACAGGGATTGGTGGCTACACCTTC. Translated: CAWTMTGIGGYTF. The rearrangement links TRBV30 to TRBJ1-2; TRBD1 aligns across 7 bases. Per germline, CDR1 GTSNPN and CDR2 SVGIG (reference sequence). The CDR3 extends over 13 amino acids. J was trimmed by 7 bases and V by 4 bases; bases with no gene match: 9.

J is TRBJ2-6 and V is TRBV13; 7 bases are shared with TRBD1. The CDR3 extends over 14 amino acids. The V gene's germline CDR1 is PRHDT and CDR2 FYEKMQ (reference sequence). Trimming took 8 bases from V and 4 from J; bases not matched to a gene: 5. Here the CDR3 reads CASRQGLGANVLTF. The CDR3 region has the DNA TGTGCCAGCCGACAGGGCCTCGGGGCCAACGTCCTGACTTTC.

This clone was recorded a few times. This chain connects TRBV27 to TRBJ1-6; D uncertain. Germline CDR1 is MNHEY and CDR2 is SMNVEV (reference sequence). Trimming removed 2 bases from V and 0 bases from J, with 11 bases in between. This CDR3 spans 17 amino acids. The CDR3 coding sequence is TGTGCCAGCAGTTTAAGTGGAGGGAGCTCCTATAATTCACCCCTCCACTTT. Translation: CASSLSGGSSYNSPLHF.

CDR3 loop: CASSETGNYGYTF. Here the CDR3 DNA reads TGCGCCAGCAGCGAGACGGGGAACTATGGCTACACCTTC. This chain connects TRBV5-1 to TRBJ1-2, with D unresolved. The germline V gene has CDR1 SGHRS and CDR2 YFSETQ. The CDR3 has 13 residues. Trimming removed 4 bases from V and 2 bases from J, with 9 bases in between. Together with reference TRBV5-1 and TRBJ1-2, the CDR3 gives the full variable domain: KAGVTQTPRYLIKTRGQQVTLSCSPISGHRSVSWYQQTPGQGLQFLFEYFSETQRNKGNFPGRFSGRQFSNSRSEMNVSTLELGDSALYLCASSETGNYGYTFGSGTRLTVV.

The genes are TRBV7-2 and TRBJ2-3; D is uncertain. V gave up 11 bases and J gave up 2 bases, with 14 bases separating them. The CDR3 extends over 13 amino acids. Germline V CDR1 and CDR2: SGHTA, FQGNSA. The CDR3 region has the DNA TGTGCCCTCGGCGGAGATTACACAGATACGCAGTATTTT. Its protein product is CALGGDYTDTQYF.

The rearrangement joins TRBV6-1 to TRBJ2-7; 11 bases agree with TRBD1. Trimming took 6 bases from V and 3 from J; bases not matched to a gene: 4. This CDR3 region has 14 residues. CDR1 is MNHNS, CDR2 SASEGT, per germline. CDR3 region: CASRPGQGDYEQYF. CDR3 DNA sequence: TGTGCCAGCAGGCCGGGACAGGGGGACTACGAGCAGTACTTC.

This clone was seen just once. The chain carries TRBV18 and TRBJ2-3; TRBD2 matches at 7 bases. Germline CDR1 and CDR2: KGHSH and LQKENI. Germline trimming cut 3 bases from V and 0 bases from J; bases unmatched to any gene: 3. This CDR3 has 15 amino acids. CDR3 amino acids: CASSPASGSTDTQYF. The DNA for the CDR3 is TGTGCCAGCTCACCGGCTAGCGGTAGCACAGATACGCAGTATTTT. The variable domain in full, with the rest retrieved from reference TRBV18 and TRBJ2-3, is NAGVMQNPRHLVRRRGQEARLRCSPMKGHSHVYWYRQLPEEGLKFMVYLQKENIIDESGMPKERFSAEFPKEGPSILRIQQVVRGDSAAYFCASSPASGSTDTQYFGPGTRLTVL.

V is TRBV27 and J is TRBJ2-7; 9 bases line up with TRBD2. V shed 5 bases and J 5 bases; nucleotides not matched to a gene: 16. CDR1 and CDR2 (germline): MNHEY, SMNVEV (reference sequence). This CDR3 region has 17 residues. The chain's CDR3 is CASSGPSSGVAGDEQYF. The CDR3 nucleotides read TGTGCCAGCAGTGGACCCTCTAGCGGGGTTGCCGGGGACGAGCAGTACTTC.

In DNA form, the CDR3 reads TGTGCCAGCAGCGCCAGCGGGGGTAACACCGGGGAGCTGTTTTTT. Protein product: CASSASGGNTGELFF. This chain connects TRBV7-3 to TRBJ2-2, with TRBD2 matching over 8 bases. With V trimmed by 5 bases and J by 2 bases, 4 bases remained unmatched. This CDR3 comprises 15 residues. Germline loops: CDR1 SGHTA, CDR2 FQGTGA.

The chain employs TRBV5-6 and TRBJ2-7; 11 bases map to TRBD2. V trimming: 1 base; J trimming: 3 bases; junction bases outside the gene matches: 3. The CDR3 has 15 residues. Germline CDR1 is SGHDT and CDR2 is YYEEEE. The CDR3 DNA reads as TGTGCCAGCAGCTTGCTGGGACTAGCGGACTACGAGCAGTACTTC. It specifies CASSLLGLADYEQYF.

The chain is built from TRBV9 and TRBJ2-5; 8 nucleotides match TRBD2. J lost 5 bases, V lost 4 bases, and 4 bases had no gene match. Germline CDR1 reads SGDLS; CDR2 reads YYNGEE. The CDR3 is 13 amino acids. CDR3 loop: CASSRGGLETQYF. The DNA of the CDR3 is TGTGCCAGCAGCCGGGGGGGGCTGGAGACCCAGTACTTC.

The chain couples TRBV5-4 to TRBJ2-3; D gene ambiguous. The CDR3 consists of 14 residues. Per the germline V gene, CDR1 is SGHNT and CDR2 is YYREEE (reference sequence). The germline V and J ends were trimmed by 4 bases and 1 base, with 10 bases remaining between them. DNA for the CDR3: TGTGCCAGCAGCCCCGAGACTCGCACAGATACGCAGTATTTT. It translates to CASSPETRTDTQYF.

This chain links TRBV29-1 with TRBJ1-1; unclear D gene. With 0 bases removed from V and 3 bases from J, the gap between germline ends came to 5 bases. Germline V gives CDR1 SQVTM, CDR2 ANQGSEA. This CDR3 has 12 residues. The CDR3 region is CSVEEPDTEAFF. The DNA of the CDR3 is TGCAGCGTTGAAGAACCAGACACTGAAGCTTTCTTT.

This chain connects TRBV4-1 to TRBJ1-3, with D perhaps matching TRBD1 (5 bases). Trimming left V 3 bases short and J 7 bases short, with 19 bases between. The CDR3 is made up of 16 amino acids. The germline V gene encodes CDR1 MGHRA and CDR2 YSYEKL. CDR3 sequence (DNA): TGCGCCAGCAGCCAGACCTGGGACTACCCAGAGAACACCATATATTTT. This codes for CASSQTWDYPENTIYF.

This clone was detected a few times. J is TRBJ2-2 and V is TRBV6-1; D remains unclear. Germline CDR1 and CDR2: MNHNS and SASEGT. V lost 7 bases and J 2 bases, leaving 14 bases between the germline ends. The CDR3 runs to 15 residues. The CDR3 sequence is CASTNGLVNTGELFF. DNA for the CDR3: TGTGCCAGCACCAATGGGCTAGTTAACACCGGGGAGCTGTTTTTT.

The chain links TRBV28 to TRBJ1-4, with no clear D. CDR3 length: 14 residues. The germline V gene encodes CDR1 MDHEN and CDR2 SYDVKM. Trimming pared 3 bases from V and 2 bases from J, leaving 7 bases between. The CDR3, as DNA: TGTGCCAGCAGTTTGTTTTCCACTAATGAAAAACTGTTTTTT. Its translation is CASSLFSTNEKLFF. Full variable domain (rest looked up from reference TRBV28 and TRBJ1-4): DVKVTQSSRYLVKRTGEKVFLECVQDMDHENMFWYRQDPGLGLRLIYFSYDVKMKEKGDIPEGYSVSREKKERFSLILESASTNQTSMYLCASSLFSTNEKLFFGSGTQLSVL.

This clone was counted a few times. The gene calls are TRBV2 and TRBJ1-6; no firm D call. CDR3 length: 14 amino acids. V was pared by 4 bases and J by 12 bases, with 16 bases between. Germline lookup yields CDR1 SNHLY and CDR2 FYNNEI. The chain's CDR3 is CASSVRLLSGPLHF. In DNA, the CDR3 is TGTGCCAGCAGTGTCCGGCTCCTCAGCGGACCCCTCCACTTT. Combining the CDR3 with reference TRBV2 and TRBJ1-6 gives the whole variable domain EPEVTQTPSHQVTQMGQEVILRCVPISNHLYFYWYRQILGQKVEFLVSFYNNEISEKSEIFDDQFSVERPDGSNFTLKIRSTKLEDSAMYFCASSVRLLSGPLHFGNGTRLTVT.

The J gene is TRBJ1-2, the V gene TRBV5-4; D gene unclear. The CDR3 length is 16 residues. V lost 4 bases and J 4 bases, leaving 20 bases between the germline ends. The germline V gene has CDR1 SGHNT and CDR2 YYREEE (reference sequence). CDR3 sequence: CASSPPPGSAAYGYTF. The CDR3 DNA reads TGTGCCAGCAGCCCACCGCCCGGCTCCGCGGCCTATGGCTACACCTTC.

The chain recombines TRBV29-1 with TRBJ1-1; a weak D match, TRBD1 (5 bases). V was pared by 4 bases and J by 6 bases, with 21 bases between. This CDR3 comprises 15 residues. CDR1 and CDR2 (germline): SQVTM, ANQGSEA. CDR3 nucleotides: TGCAGCGTTGGACGCCCCCGGGGGATCATTCCTGAAGCTTTCTTT. Protein: CSVGRPRGIIPEAFF.